A selection of T cell receptor beta chains follows, all from one sample in a study of OX40 agonist ivuxolimab in advanced cancers. Generated by immunoSEQ multiplex PCR, the TCRdb table keeps only in-frame clones and is missing some. The sample includes more than 70,000 clones, just over 90% of them seen just once. Sequences were derived from CD4+ or CD8+ T cells sorted from blood, sampled in a trial of the OX40 agonist ivuxolimab. These receptors were collected from an adult with an advanced solid tumor such as melanoma, head and neck, liver or kidney cancer. Each CDR3 is given with its conserved first and last residue. Fields, in order: J gene, D gene, V gene, clone size, CDR3 protein, CDR3 DNA. A D gene is named only where the DNA matches it firmly. Clone size is not always given. Where it is, it says once, few, many or a class for expanded clones.

>TRBJ2-7|.|TRBV14|.
CASSQTGQSYEQYF
TGTGCCAGCAGCCAAACCGGTCAATCCTACGAGCAGTACTTC
>TRBJ2-1|TRBD2|TRBV18|.
CASSPGRSGRANVNEQFF
TGTGCCAGCTCACCCGGCAGAAGCGGGAGGGCCAATGTCAATGAGCAGTTCTTC
>TRBJ1-1|.|TRBV28|.
CASSLTGAGAFF
TGTGCCAGCAGTCTGACCGGTGCCGGTGCTTTCTTT
>TRBJ2-7|.|TRBV6-1|.
CASSVAVPPQYF
TGTGCCAGCAGTGTGGCAGTACCCCCTCAGTACTTC
>TRBJ2-7|TRBD1|TRBV5-1|.
CASSLDRGKDEQYF
TGCGCCAGCAGCTTGGACAGGGGTAAGGACGAGCAGTACTTC
>TRBJ2-3|.|TRBV9|.
CASSSRLHSGLSTDTQYF
TGTGCCAGCAGCTCTCGACTACATAGCGGATTAAGCACAGATACGCAGTATTTT
>TRBJ1-1|.|TRBV28|few
CASYLLHGTEAFF
TGTGCCAGCTACTTACTCCACGGAACTGAAGCTTTCTTT
>TRBJ2-3|.|TRBV5-5|.
CASSLEGTDTQYF
TGTGCCAGCAGCTTGGAGGGCACAGATACGCAGTATTTT
>TRBJ2-7|.|TRBV6-6|.
CASSPQGGSGLNEQYF
TGTGCCAGCAGCCCCCAGGGGGGCAGTGGACTTAACGAGCAGTACTTC
>TRBJ2-3|TRBD2|TRBV11-2|.
CASSLVVGVGRDTQYF
TGTGCCAGCAGCTTAGTTGTGGGAGTCGGGAGGGATACGCAGTATTTT
>TRBJ1-5|.|TRBV6-1|.
CASTPTVSNQPQHF
TGTGCCAGCACCCCGACAGTTAGCAATCAGCCCCAGCATTTT
>TRBJ2-1|TRBD2|TRBV27|.
CASSLYGGRSGEQFF
TGTGCCAGCAGTTTATACGGCGGGAGGTCCGGTGAGCAGTTCTTC
>TRBJ2-2|.|TRBV11-3|.
CASSTGLDTGELFF
TGTGCCAGCAGCACGGGACTTGACACCGGGGAGCTGTTTTTT
>TRBJ1-2|TRBD1|TRBV5-4|.
CASSLETGLLGYTF
TGTGCCAGCAGCTTGGAGACAGGGCTTCTGGGCTACACCTTC
>TRBJ2-1|TRBD1|TRBV5-1|.
CASTTHRDRAYNEQFF
TGCGCCAGCACCACCCACCGGGACAGAGCTTACAATGAGCAGTTCTTC
>TRBJ2-2|.|TRBV6-6|.
CASSLGENGELFF
TGTGCCAGCAGCTTAGGGGAGAACGGGGAGCTGTTTTTT
>TRBJ2-6|.|TRBV28|.
CASSLAGANVLTF
TGTGCCAGCAGTTTGGCTGGGGCCAACGTCCTGACTTTC
>TRBJ1-6|.|TRBV4-2|.
CASSQEHRGIGGPPLHF
TGTGCCAGCAGCCAAGAACATCGAGGGATAGGGGGTCCACCCCTCCACTTT
>TRBJ2-7|.|TRBV5-1|.
CASSLVPPSGSNSYEQYF
TGCGCCAGCAGCTTGGTCCCCCCTAGTGGCAGCAACAGCTACGAGCAGTACTTC
>TRBJ2-3|TRBD1|TRBV5-6|.
CASSLVGQATDTQYF
TGTGCCAGCAGCTTGGTTGGACAGGCTACAGATACGCAGTATTTT
>TRBJ2-2|TRBD1|TRBV7-2|.
CASSSRDRGTNTGELFF
TGTGCCAGCAGCTCCCGGGACAGGGGTACGAACACCGGGGAGCTGTTTTTT
>TRBJ1-5|TRBD1|TRBV7-3|once
CASSPDRRDRGNQPQHF
TGTGCCAGCAGCCCCGATCGTAGGGACAGGGGCAATCAGCCCCAGCATTTT
>TRBJ1-3|.|TRBV6-5|.
CASSYSRAGPGNTIYF
TGTGCCAGCAGTTACTCGAGGGCAGGGCCTGGAAACACCATATATTTT
>TRBJ2-1|TRBD1|TRBV15|.
CATSDGTGGFEEQFF
TGTGCCACCAGCGACGGGACAGGGGGCTTTGAGGAGCAGTTCTTC
>TRBJ1-1|.|TRBV2|.
CASSAGNTEAFF
TGTGCCAGCAGTGCAGGGAACACTGAAGCTTTCTTT
>TRBJ1-2|TRBD1|TRBV7-2|once
CASSLAFSQGAPGYTF
TGTGCCAGCAGCTTAGCATTTTCACAGGGGGCGCCCGGCTACACCTTC
>TRBJ2-5|.|TRBV5-8|.
CASSPPGVRGETQYF
TGTGCCAGCAGCCCTCCCGGGGTAAGAGGAGAGACCCAGTACTTC
>TRBJ2-7|TRBD1|TRBV29-1|.
CSVEDRGRYEQYF
TGCAGCGTTGAGGACAGGGGGAGATACGAGCAGTACTTC
>TRBJ2-3|.|TRBV15|.
CATSRDGAHTDTQYF
TGTGCCACCAGCAGAGATGGGGCCCACACAGATACGCAGTATTTT
>TRBJ2-1|TRBD1|TRBV5-6|.
CASSYRDRVYNEQFF
TGTGCCAGCAGCTACCGGGACAGGGTTTACAATGAGCAGTTCTTC
>TRBJ2-7|.|TRBV5-4|.
CASSLIGANSEQYF
TGTGCCAGCAGCTTGATAGGAGCGAACTCCGAGCAGTACTTC
>TRBJ1-1|.|TRBV6-1|.
CASRGPMNTEAFF
TGTGCCAGCAGGGGACCCATGAACACTGAAGCTTTCTTT
>TRBJ1-1|.|TRBV5-6|.
CASSFRNTEAFF
TGTGCCAGCAGCTTCCGGAACACTGAAGCTTTCTTT
>TRBJ1-4|TRBD1|TRBV11-2|.
CASSLRQGLGEKLFF
TGTGCCAGCAGCTTACGACAGGGACTGGGTGAAAAACTGTTTTTT
>TRBJ1-2|.|TRBV29-1|.
CSVEDLTMRRSGYTF
TGCAGCGTTGAAGATCTGACAATGAGGCGCTCTGGCTACACCTTC
>TRBJ1-4|TRBD1|TRBV28|.
CASRAGTGAPNEKLFF
TGTGCCAGCAGGGCCGGGACAGGGGCTCCGAATGAAAAACTGTTTTTT
>TRBJ2-7|TRBD2|TRBV7-2|.
CASSLSSGSYEQYF
TGTGCCAGCAGCTTATCTAGCGGGAGCTACGAGCAGTACTTC
>TRBJ2-7|TRBD2|TRBV27|.
CASSPSGRQPYEQYF
TGTGCCAGCAGTCCTAGCGGGAGGCAACCCTACGAGCAGTACTTC
>TRBJ1-2|TRBD1|TRBV4-2|.
CASSQGDRDENGYTF
TGTGCCAGCAGCCAAGGGGACAGGGATGAAAATGGCTACACCTTC
>TRBJ2-5|.|TRBV7-8|.
CASSLSETQYF
TGTGCCAGCAGCTTATCAGAGACCCAGTACTTC
>TRBJ1-2|.|TRBV6-6|.
CASSSGVYGYTF
TGTGCCAGCAGTTCGGGGGTCTATGGCTACACCTTC
>TRBJ2-7|.|TRBV6-6|once
CASSIGAGESYEQYF
TGTGCCAGCAGTATCGGGGCAGGGGAATCCTACGAGCAGTACTTC
>TRBJ2-2|.|TRBV6-5|.
CAAAEGLSPGELFF
TGTGCCGCGGCGGAAGGTCTCTCACCCGGGGAGCTGTTTTTT
>TRBJ1-5|.|TRBV6-1|once
CASRNQDYSNQPQHF
TGTGCCAGCAGGAACCAAGATTATAGCAATCAGCCCCAGCATTTT